The clone carrying this TCR beta chain has a handful of counts. Data came from immunoSEQ multiplex PCR; TCRdb stores just in-frame clones and leaves some out. The top ten clones hold approximately 5% of a sample with some 220,000 clones, around 84% of them seen once. The data belong to a study of blood T cell repertoires in COVID-19. CDR3 length: 16 residues. Germline V gene data show CDR1 as SGHDN and CDR2 as FVKESK. V lost 5 bases and J lost 1; bases outside the gene matches: 4. This receptor was identified in a woman aged 60 to 75 who had recovered from COVID-19. V and J are TRBV14 and TRBJ2-2; 10 nucleotides match TRBD1. The sample was peripheral blood. CDR3 amino acids: CASSSRTGGNTGELFF. As DNA, the CDR3 is TGTGCCAGCAGCTCTCGGACAGGGGGGAACACCGGGGAGCTGTTTTTT.